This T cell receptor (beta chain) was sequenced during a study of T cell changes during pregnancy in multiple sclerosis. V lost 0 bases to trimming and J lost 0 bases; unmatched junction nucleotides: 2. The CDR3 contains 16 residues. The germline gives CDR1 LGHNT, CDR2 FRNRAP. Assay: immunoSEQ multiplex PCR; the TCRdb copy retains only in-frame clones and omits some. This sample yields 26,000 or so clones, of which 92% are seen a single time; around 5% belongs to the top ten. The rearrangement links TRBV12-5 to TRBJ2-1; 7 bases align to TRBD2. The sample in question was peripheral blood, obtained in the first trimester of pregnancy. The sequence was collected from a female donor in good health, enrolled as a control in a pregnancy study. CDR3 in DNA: TGTGCTAGTGGTTTGGTACCGGGGGGCTCCTACAATGAGCAGTTCTTC. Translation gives CASGLVPGGSYNEQFF.